Sample share makes the clone carrying this T cell receptor beta chain medium-sized. Its antigen is as yet unknown. This entry belongs to a study of beta chain features in type 1 diabetes. General observations from the study: It was among patients, rather than healthy donors, that naive, central memory and Treg TCRB repertoires appeared more similar. Moderately but significantly shorter TCRB CDR3s were found in Type 1 diabetes patients in all four CD4+ subsets.

With 6 bases clipped from V and 5 bases from J, the junction kept 11 bases outside the gene matches. The CDR3 has 15 amino acids. Germline lookup yields CDR1 MDHEN and CDR2 SYDVKM. cDNA synthesis used the whole RNA isolate, giving expressed TCRB sequences. Generated by immunoSEQ multiplex PCR, the TCRdb table keeps only in-frame clones and is missing some. The sample holds 200,000 to 250,000 clones; roughly 11% are singletons and the top ten take about 1.2%. The gene calls are TRBV28 and TRBJ2-5; 8 bases fit TRBD1. The clonotype was recovered from a man between 18 and 29 years old in good health. Sequenced: central memory CD4+ T cells from blood. The CDR3 protein is CASSFRQGNLETQYF. Here the CDR3 DNA reads TGTGCCAGCAGCTTTCGACAGGGGAACTTGGAGACCCAGTACTTC.